Included here is one TCR beta chain sequence, with context. The record originates from a study of somatic mutations in cytotoxic T cells in rheumatoid arthritis. Looked up from germline, CDR1 is MNHEY and CDR2 is SMNVEV (reference sequence). There are 14 residues in the CDR3. V gave up 5 bases and J gave up 7 bases, with 14 bases separating them. TCRdb's table, derived via immunoSEQ multiplex PCR, lists solely in-frame clones and lacks some. The sample shows nearly 11,000 clones, around 80% of them seen only once. Sequenced material: CD8+ T cells sorted from blood. The chain couples TRBV27 to TRBJ1-4; D remains ambiguous. This receptor was taken from a woman aged 55-69 years with rheumatoid arthritis. CDR3 loop: CASSNGVMGEKLFF. DNA of the CDR3: TGTGCCAGCAGTAACGGGGTAATGGGTGAAAAACTGTTTTTT.